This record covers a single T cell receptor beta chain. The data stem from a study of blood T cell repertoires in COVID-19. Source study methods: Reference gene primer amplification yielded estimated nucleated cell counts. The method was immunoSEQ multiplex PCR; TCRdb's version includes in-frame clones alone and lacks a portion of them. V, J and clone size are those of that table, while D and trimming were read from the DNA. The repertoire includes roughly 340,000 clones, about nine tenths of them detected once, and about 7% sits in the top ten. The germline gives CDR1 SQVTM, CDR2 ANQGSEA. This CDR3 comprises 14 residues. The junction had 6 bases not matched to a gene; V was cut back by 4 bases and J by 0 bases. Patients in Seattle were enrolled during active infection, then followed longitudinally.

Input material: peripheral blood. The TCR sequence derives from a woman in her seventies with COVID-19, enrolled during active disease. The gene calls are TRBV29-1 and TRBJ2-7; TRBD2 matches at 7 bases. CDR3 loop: CSVGGGPDSYEQYF. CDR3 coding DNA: TGCAGCGTTGGCGGGGGACCCGACTCCTACGAGCAGTACTTC.